Below are 14 T cell receptor beta chains sequenced from a single sample in a study of T-cell reconstitution after alpha-beta-depleted transplantation in children. Molecular barcoding with unique molecular identifiers was used for the TCRbeta library. TCRdb reanalysed the PCR reads using MiXCR and keeps one entry per CDR3 protein. The sample includes 350,000 to 450,000 distinct CDR3 sequences, roughly 21% of them seen just once. The sample consisted of PBMCs from the stem cell graft donor, taken from the stem cell graft. The receptors were gathered from a human donor who donated a stem cell graft to a child with acute myeloid leukemia.

V gene TRBV28 combines with J gene TRBJ2-1; TRBD2 matches 8 bases. The CDR3 spans 17 residues. The junction had 6 bases not matched to a gene; V was cut back by 2 bases and J by 0 bases. Looked up from germline, CDR1 is MDHEN and CDR2 is SYDVKM. The CDR3: CASSLEREWSSYNEQFF. The CDR3 bases are TGTGCCAGCAGTTTAGAGCGGGAGTGGAGCTCCTACAATGAGCAGTTCTTC. The variable domain in full, with the rest retrieved from reference TRBV28 and TRBJ2-1, is DVKVTQSSRYLVKRTGEKVFLECVQDMDHENMFWYRQDPGLGLRLIYFSYDVKMKEKGDIPEGYSVSREKKERFSLILESASTNQTSMYLCASSLEREWSSYNEQFFGPGTRLTVL.

This clonotype was seen once. The V and J genes are TRBV5-1 and TRBJ1-1; the match to TRBD1 covers 7 bases. The length of the CDR3 is 15 residues. V shed 4 bases, J shed 5 bases, and the junction held 11 bases outside the gene matches. Germline CDR1 and CDR2: SGHRS and YFSETQ. The CDR3 sequence is CASSPFEGASTEAFF. In DNA form, the CDR3 reads TGCGCCAGCAGCCCTTTTGAGGGGGCGAGTACTGAAGCTTTCTTT.

The chain employs TRBV12-3 or TRBV12-4 and TRBJ1-4, with D hard to call. The CDR3 is 15 residues long. Trimming took 1 base from V and 12 from J, leaving 18 bases between them. This CDR3 reads CASSLESSTGRQLFF. CDR3 bases: TGTGCCAGCAGTTTAGAGAGCTCAACTGGAAGGCAACTGTTTTTT.

This clonotype has just a few counts. The chain couples TRBV12-3 or TRBV12-4 to TRBJ1-1; unclear D gene. The CDR3 is 11 residues long. V was trimmed by 6 bases and J by 10 bases, leaving 12 bases between them. The CDR3 loop reads CASSSDMLAFF. In DNA form, the CDR3 reads TGTGCCAGCAGCTCTGACATGTTAGCTTTCTTT.

The V and J genes are TRBV10-2 and TRBJ2-1, with 8 bases matching TRBD2. Germline CDR1 and CDR2: WSHSY and SAAADI. With V trimmed by 8 bases and J by 5 bases, 11 bases remained unmatched. The CDR3 has 15 amino acids. The CDR3 DNA reads as TGCGCCAGCCGCGCGGGGGGCGAGAAGAACAATGAGCAGTTCTTC. This gives the protein CASRAGGEKNNEQFF.

This clonotype was seen ten or more times. The chain recombines TRBV20-1 with TRBJ2-2, with a possible D match to TRBD1 (6 bases). V gave up 2 bases and J gave up 9 bases, with 16 bases separating them. The CDR3 has 14 amino acids. Germline loops: CDR1 DFQATT, CDR2 SNEGSKA (reference sequence). The CDR3 sequence is CSARRDKSRRELFF. The DNA of the CDR3 is TGCAGTGCTAGAAGGGACAAGAGTCGTAGGGAGCTGTTTTTT.

This rearrangement joins TRBV12-3 or TRBV12-4 to TRBJ2-4; a possible D gene is TRBD2 (6 bases). Trimming cost V 2 bases and J 5 bases, with 16 bases left between them. The CDR3 consists of 16 residues. CDR3 protein: CASSLRRDGSENIQYF. CDR3 nucleotide sequence: TGTGCCAGCAGTTTAAGGCGGGATGGGTCTGAAAACATTCAGTACTTC.

This clonotype was detected a few times. The chain links TRBV5-1 to TRBJ1-1; unclear D gene. Trimming removed 0 bases at V and 3 bases at J, with 15 bases between. CDR1 is SGHRS and CDR2 is YFSETQ in the germline V gene. This CDR3 comprises 16 residues. CDR3 protein: CASSLASGPAHTEAFF. The CDR3 DNA follows: TGCGCCAGCAGCTTGGCCTCCGGGCCGGCACACACTGAAGCTTTCTTT.

This clonotype was counted many times. The chain recombines TRBV25-1 with TRBJ2-1; TRBD2 aligns across 10 bases. J gave up 3 bases and V 10 bases, and 12 bases lay outside the gene matches. Germline V gene sequence: CDR1 MGHDK, CDR2 SYGVNS. The CDR3 is 16 amino acids. In DNA form, the CDR3 reads TGTGCCACCCTGGGGATAACTAGCGGGATCTACAATGAGCAGTTCTTC. As protein: CATLGITSGIYNEQFF.

The chain recombines TRBV4-2 with TRBJ2-1, with D possibly matching TRBD2 (6 bases). The CDR3 loop spans 15 amino acids. V shed 0 bases and J shed 10 bases, with 16 bases lying between them. CDR1 and CDR2 (germline): LGHNA, YNFKEQ. CDR3 protein: CASSQELLSAGEQFF. Here the CDR3 DNA reads TGTGCCAGCAGCCAAGAACTACTGTCCGCGGGGGAGCAGTTCTTC.

As for this clonotype: Since no conserved phenylalanine or tryptophan closes the CDR3, a read error is the likely cause. This chain's CDR3 is CASSSGGVDYGYTI. CDR3 DNA: TGTGCCAGCAGCAGCGGGGGAGTGGATTATGGCTACACCATC. The rearrangement joins TRBV5-5 to TRBJ1-2; a possible D gene is TRBD1 (5 bases). V dropped 4 bases and J dropped 5 bases, with 15 bases sitting between them. The CDR3 is 14 residues long. Germline V gene lookup returns CDR1 SGHKS and CDR2 YYEKEE (reference sequence).

This clonotype was seen a handful of times. The chain is built from TRBV21-1 and TRBJ2-5. TRBV21-1 is listed as a pseudogene. The CDR3 contains 13 residues. As DNA, the CDR3 is TGTGCCAGCAGCACGACAGTACAAGAGACCCAGTACTTC. Translation: CASSTTVQETQYF.

This clonotype has more than one count but fewer than ten. The rearrangement joins TRBV7-9 to TRBJ2-7; 7 bases are shared with TRBD1. Losses at the gene ends were 6 bases for V and 5 bases for J; bases not matched to a gene: 7. The CDR3 is 13 residues long. CDR1 and CDR2 (germline): SEHNR, FQNEAQ (reference sequence). CDR3 DNA: TGTGCCAGCAGGTCCGGGACAGACAACGAGCAGTACTTC. Translation gives CASRSGTDNEQYF.

The chain combines TRBV20-1 with TRBJ2-3; D perhaps matches TRBD1 (6 bases). Germline CDR1 is DFQATT and CDR2 is SNEGSKA (reference sequence). The CDR3 consists of 15 residues. Trimming took 5 bases from V and 3 from J, leaving 18 bases between them. In DNA, the CDR3 is TGCAGTGCTTTACCCGGGACAATAAGGACAGATACGCAGTATTTT. Amino acids: CSALPGTIRTDTQYF.